Below, 8 T cell receptor beta chains from the same sample are listed, as sequenced in a study of blood T cell repertoires in COVID-19. Some clones are missing from TCRdb's copy, which holds only in-frame ones; the method was immunoSEQ multiplex PCR. The top ten clones hold more than 6.5% of a sample with tens of thousands of clones, approximately 74% of them seen once. Sequencing was performed on peripheral blood. All receptors come from a man in his fifties or sixties with COVID-19, enrolled during active disease.

This chain links TRBV6-5 with TRBJ2-7; a weak D match, TRBD2 (5 bases). Trimming cost V 2 bases and J 4 bases, with 12 bases left between them. This CDR3 comprises 14 residues. The germline V gene encodes CDR1 MNHEY and CDR2 SVGAGI. As DNA, the CDR3 is TGTGCCAGCAGTTACGGAGGTCGGGATTACGAGCAGTACTTC. Residues: CASSYGGRDYEQYF.

This clone has a handful of counts. The chain uses TRBV10-3 and TRBJ2-7, with 7 bases identical to TRBD1. CDR3 length equals 15 residues. Germline V gene lookup returns CDR1 ENHRY and CDR2 SYGVKD. Trimming took 0 bases from V and 7 from J; bases not matched to a gene: 9. This CDR3 is CAISESNRGLGEQYF. The CDR3, as DNA: TGTGCCATCAGTGAGTCCAACAGGGGCTTGGGGGAGCAGTACTTC.

The chain carries TRBV6-5 and TRBJ2-7; 12 bases map to TRBD2. V lost 6 bases, J lost 4 bases, and 4 bases stayed unmatched. Germline lookup yields CDR1 MNHEY and CDR2 SVGAGI. CDR3 length equals 14 residues. CDR3 protein: CASSETSGGYEQYF. CDR3 sequence (DNA): TGTGCCAGCAGCGAGACTAGCGGGGGTTACGAGCAGTACTTC.

This clone occurred a few times. The chain has TRBV29-1 and TRBJ1-2; possible D gene TRBD1, 6 bases. There are 12 residues in the CDR3. V lost 3 bases to trimming and J lost 5 bases, with 10 bases between them. Germline CDR1 is SQVTM and CDR2 is ANQGSEA. CDR3 coding DNA: TGCAGCGTTGACAGGGGATTTTATGGCTACACCTTC. This sequence encodes CSVDRGFYGYTF. Based on the CDR3 plus reference TRBV29-1 and TRBJ1-2, the full variable domain is SAVISQKPSRDICQRGTSLTIQCQVDSQVTMMFWYRQQPGQSLTLIATANQGSEATYESGFVIDKFPISRPNLTFSTLTVSNMSPEDSSIYLCSVDRGFYGYTFGSGTRLTVV.

The CDR3 bases are TGCGCCAGCAGCTCGGGACAGGGGATCAACGAGCAGTACTTC. Translated: CASSSGQGINEQYF. The chain links TRBV5-1 to TRBJ2-7; 10 positions match TRBD1. Per the germline V gene, CDR1 is SGHRS and CDR2 is YFSETQ. The ends lost 3 bases at V and 5 bases at J; junction bases unmatched: 5. The CDR3 extends over 14 amino acids.

This chain uses TRBV5-1 with TRBJ2-2; D gene unclear. With 7 bases removed from V and 0 bases from J, the gap between germline ends came to 7 bases. The CDR3 runs 13 residues. Germline-derived CDR1 and CDR2 are SGHRS and YFSETQ. Here the CDR3 DNA reads TGCGCCAGCGGCCACACGAACACCGGGGAGCTGTTTTTT. It codes for CASGHTNTGELFF.

The rearrangement joins TRBV24-1 to TRBJ2-1; the match to TRBD1 covers 10 bases. Germline CDR1 is KGHDR and CDR2 is SFDVKD. The CDR3 spans 14 residues. The J segment lost 4 bases and the V segment lost 10 bases, leaving 6 bases of the junction unmatched. The CDR3: CATRDRGMYNEQFF. CDR3 sequence (DNA): TGTGCCACTAGGGACAGGGGCATGTACAATGAGCAGTTCTTC.

This clone was seen once. The gene calls are TRBV5-1 and TRBJ2-5, with 7 bases that match TRBD1. CDR1 SGHRS and CDR2 YFSETQ come from the germline V gene. The CDR3 contains 15 residues. Trimming cost V 6 bases and J 5 bases; bases outside gene matches: 13. The CDR3 region is CASNRRAGTEETQYF. CDR3 in DNA: TGCGCCAGCAACCGGCGGGCCGGGACAGAGGAGACCCAGTACTTC.